What follows are 8 T cell receptor beta chains derived from one specimen sequenced in a study of OX40 agonist ivuxolimab in advanced cancers. Some clones are missing from TCRdb's copy, which holds only in-frame ones; the method was immunoSEQ multiplex PCR. The sample includes 70,000 or so clones, nearly 90% seen only once; the top ten take over 9.5%. This specimen consisted of CD4+ or CD8+ T cells sorted from blood, obtained in a trial of the OX40 agonist ivuxolimab. The receptors derive from an adult with an advanced solid tumor such as melanoma, head and neck, liver or kidney cancer.

V usage is TRBV6-6 and J usage is TRBJ1-2; 7 bases fit TRBD1. V lost 7 bases and J lost 7; bases outside the gene matches: 9. Germline values: CDR1 MNHNY, CDR2 SVGAGI (reference sequence). The CDR3 contains 13 residues. Here the CDR3 DNA reads TGTGCCAGCACGGAGGGGGCGAGGGGTGGCTACACCTTC. It specifies CASTEGARGGYTF.

V and J are TRBV27 and TRBJ1-3, with unresolved D. Germline V lookup: CDR1 MNHEY, CDR2 SMNVEV (reference sequence). The CDR3 sequence is 11 residues long. V was cut by 5 bases and J by 4 bases, with 3 bases left in between. The CDR3, as DNA: TGTGCCAGCAGTGGAGGAAACACCATATATTTT. This encodes CASSGGNTIYF.

J is TRBJ2-1 and V is TRBV5-1, with TRBD2 identical over 7 bases. Trimming cost V 4 bases and J 8 bases; bases outside gene matches: 3. Germline CDR1 reads SGHRS; CDR2 reads YFSETQ. This CDR3 spans 12 amino acids. CDR3 region: CASSPGLYEQFF. CDR3 in DNA: TGCGCCAGCAGCCCGGGACTATATGAGCAGTTCTTC.

This chain connects TRBV7-2 to TRBJ2-7, with D possibly matching TRBD2 (7 bases). Germline CDR1 and CDR2: SGHTA and FQGNSA. The CDR3 contains 17 residues. Trimming took 0 bases from V and 2 from J, leaving 17 bases between them. CDR3 coding DNA: TGTGCCAGCAGCTTAGCCGGGGGGCCAGGATACCCCTACGAGCAGTACTTC. Translated: CASSLAGGPGYPYEQYF.

V and J are TRBV7-3 and TRBJ2-2, with TRBD1 as a possible D gene (6 bases). Germline V CDR1 and CDR2: SGHTA, FQGTGA. The CDR3 runs 14 residues. Trimming left V 4 bases short and J 2 bases short, with 8 bases between. CDR3 protein: CASSSDRNTGELFF. DNA of the CDR3: TGTGCCAGCAGCTCGGACAGAAACACCGGGGAGCTGTTTTTT.

The chain carries TRBV14 and TRBJ2-7; the D is unclear. Trimming removed 1 base at V and 2 bases at J, with 9 bases between. The CDR3 has 14 amino acids. CDR1 SGHDN and CDR2 FVKESK come from the germline V gene. The CDR3 loop reads CASSQVAAPYEQYF. The CDR3 DNA sequence: TGTGCCAGCAGCCAAGTGGCAGCTCCCTACGAGCAGTACTTC.

The V call is TRBV5-1, the J call TRBJ2-3; 7 bases agree with TRBD2. The CDR3 is 16 amino acids. CDR1 is SGHRS and CDR2 is YFSETQ in the germline V gene. Trimming cost V 4 bases and J 5 bases; bases outside gene matches: 13. CDR3 in DNA: TGCGCCAGCAGCCCCCCGGAGGCGGGAGACAAAGATACGCAGTATTTT. This encodes CASSPPEAGDKDTQYF.

The chain is built from TRBV7-2 and TRBJ2-3; D is uncertain. The ends were cut back, 5 bases at V and 0 bases at J, with 6 bases in the middle. Germline loops: CDR1 SGHTA, CDR2 FQGNSA. The CDR3 has 13 residues. In DNA form, the CDR3 reads TGTGCCAGCAGCGCACCTAGCACAGATACGCAGTATTTT. Protein sequence: CASSAPSTDTQYF.